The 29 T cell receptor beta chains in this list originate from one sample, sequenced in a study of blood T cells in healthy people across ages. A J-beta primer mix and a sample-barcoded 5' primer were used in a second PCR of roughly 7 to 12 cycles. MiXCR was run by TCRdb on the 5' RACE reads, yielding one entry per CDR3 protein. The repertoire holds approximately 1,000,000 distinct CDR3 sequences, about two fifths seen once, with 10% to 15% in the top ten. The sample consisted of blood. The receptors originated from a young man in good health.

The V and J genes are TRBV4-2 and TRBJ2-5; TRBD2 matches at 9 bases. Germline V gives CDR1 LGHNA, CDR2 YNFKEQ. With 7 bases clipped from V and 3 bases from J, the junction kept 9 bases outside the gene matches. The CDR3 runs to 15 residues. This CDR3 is CASTGEERGEETQYF. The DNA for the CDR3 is TGTGCCAGCACGGGAGAGGAGCGGGGGGAAGAGACCCAGTACTTC.

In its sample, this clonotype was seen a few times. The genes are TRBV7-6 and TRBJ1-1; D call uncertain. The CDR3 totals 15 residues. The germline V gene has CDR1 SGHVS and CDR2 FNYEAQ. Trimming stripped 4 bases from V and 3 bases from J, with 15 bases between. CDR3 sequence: CASSSPWSADTEAFF. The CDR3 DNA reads TGTGCCAGCAGCTCCCCTTGGAGCGCCGACACTGAAGCTTTCTTT.

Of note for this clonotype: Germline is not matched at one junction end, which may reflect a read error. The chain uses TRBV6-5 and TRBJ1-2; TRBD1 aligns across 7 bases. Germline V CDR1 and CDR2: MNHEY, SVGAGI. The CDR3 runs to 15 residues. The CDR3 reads CTSSPTGVYAYGYTF. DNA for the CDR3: TGTACCAGCAGTCCAACAGGGGTTTACGCCTATGGCTACACCTTC.

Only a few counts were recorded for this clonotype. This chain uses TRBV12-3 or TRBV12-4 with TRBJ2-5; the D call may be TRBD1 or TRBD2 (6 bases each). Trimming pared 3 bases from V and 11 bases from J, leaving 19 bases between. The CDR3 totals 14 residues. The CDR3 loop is CASSFRGLDNEQYF. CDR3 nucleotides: TGTGCCAGCAGTTTCCGGGGGCTAGACAATGAGCAGTACTTC.

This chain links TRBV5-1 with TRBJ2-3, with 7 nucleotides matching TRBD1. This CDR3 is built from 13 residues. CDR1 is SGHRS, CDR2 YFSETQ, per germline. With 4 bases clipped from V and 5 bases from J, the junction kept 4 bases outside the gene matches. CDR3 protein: CASSRQGEDTQYF. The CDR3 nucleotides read TGCGCCAGCAGCCGACAGGGAGAAGATACGCAGTATTTT.

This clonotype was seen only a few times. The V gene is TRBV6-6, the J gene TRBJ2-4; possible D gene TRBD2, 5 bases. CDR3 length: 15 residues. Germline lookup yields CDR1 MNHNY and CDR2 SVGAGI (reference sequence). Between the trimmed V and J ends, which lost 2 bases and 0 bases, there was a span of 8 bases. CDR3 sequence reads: CASSYQRLAKNIQYF. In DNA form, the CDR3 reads TGTGCCAGCAGTTACCAGCGGCTAGCCAAAAACATTCAGTACTTC.

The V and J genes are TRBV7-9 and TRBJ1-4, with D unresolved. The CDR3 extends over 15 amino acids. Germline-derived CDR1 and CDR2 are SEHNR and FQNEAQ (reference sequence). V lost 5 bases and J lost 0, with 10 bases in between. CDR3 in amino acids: CASSPPTATNEKLFF. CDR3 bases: TGTGCCAGCAGCCCCCCAACCGCAACTAATGAAAAACTGTTTTTT.

The CDR3 loop is CASSQVRGGEMGEQYF. The CDR3 DNA reads as TGTGCCAGCAGCCAAGTGAGGGGGGGCGAGATGGGAGAGCAGTACTTC. The chain links TRBV14 to TRBJ2-7; D is perhaps TRBD2 (7 bases). V was pared by 1 base and J by 7 bases, with 20 bases between. Germline V lookup: CDR1 SGHDN, CDR2 FVKESK. This CDR3 has 16 amino acids.

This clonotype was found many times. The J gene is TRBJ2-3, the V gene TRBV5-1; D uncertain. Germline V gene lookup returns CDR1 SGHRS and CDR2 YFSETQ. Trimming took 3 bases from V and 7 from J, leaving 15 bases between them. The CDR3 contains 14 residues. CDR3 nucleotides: TGCGCCAGCAGCTACGGACCTACCCCAAATACGCAGTATTTT. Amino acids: CASSYGPTPNTQYF.

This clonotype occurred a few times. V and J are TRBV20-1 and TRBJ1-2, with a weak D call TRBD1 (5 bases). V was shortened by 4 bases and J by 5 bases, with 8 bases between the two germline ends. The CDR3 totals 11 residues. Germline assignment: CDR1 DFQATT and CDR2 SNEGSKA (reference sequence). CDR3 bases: TGCAGTGCTACAGGGCCTTATGGCTACACCTTC. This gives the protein CSATGPYGYTF.

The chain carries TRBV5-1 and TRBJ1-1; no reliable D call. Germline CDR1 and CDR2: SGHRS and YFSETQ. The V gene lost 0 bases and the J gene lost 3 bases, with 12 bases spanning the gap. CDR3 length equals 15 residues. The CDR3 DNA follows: TGCGCCAGCAGCTTGGTCGGGGTAGGGTACACTGAAGCTTTCTTT. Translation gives CASSLVGVGYTEAFF.

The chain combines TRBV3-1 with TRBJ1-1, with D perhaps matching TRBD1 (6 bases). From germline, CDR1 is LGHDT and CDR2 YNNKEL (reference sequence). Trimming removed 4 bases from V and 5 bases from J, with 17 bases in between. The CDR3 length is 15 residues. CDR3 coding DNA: TGTGCCAGCAGCCCACCCCCGGGGGCGCGGACTGAAGCTTTCTTT. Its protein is CASSPPPGARTEAFF.

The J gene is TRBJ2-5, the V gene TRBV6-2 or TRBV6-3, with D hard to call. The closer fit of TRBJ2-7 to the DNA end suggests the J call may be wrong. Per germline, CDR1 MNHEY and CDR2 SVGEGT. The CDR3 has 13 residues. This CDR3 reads CASSYKGYYEQYF. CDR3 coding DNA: TGTGCCAGCAGTTACAAGGGTTACTACGAGCAGTACTTC.

This CDR3 is CATQGSVSAFF. The CDR3 bases are TGTGCCACACAGGGTAGCGTTTCGGCTTTCTTT. The chain joins TRBV2 to TRBJ1-1, with D maybe TRBD1 (6 bases). This CDR3 is 11 amino acids long. Germline lookup yields CDR1 SNHLY and CDR2 FYNNEI. Trimming pared 10 bases from V and 11 bases from J, leaving 17 bases between.

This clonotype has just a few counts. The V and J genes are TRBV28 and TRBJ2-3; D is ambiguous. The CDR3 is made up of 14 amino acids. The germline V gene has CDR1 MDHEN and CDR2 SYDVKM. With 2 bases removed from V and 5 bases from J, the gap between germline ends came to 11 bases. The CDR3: CASSLGSSVDTQYF. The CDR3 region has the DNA TGTGCCAGCAGTTTAGGGTCCTCAGTAGATACGCAGTATTTT.

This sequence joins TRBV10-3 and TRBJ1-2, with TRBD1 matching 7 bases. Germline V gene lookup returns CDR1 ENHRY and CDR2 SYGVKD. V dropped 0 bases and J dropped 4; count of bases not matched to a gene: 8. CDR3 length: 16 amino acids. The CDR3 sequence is CAISESKRGPGYGYTF. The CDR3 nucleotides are TGTGCCATCAGTGAGTCGAAAAGGGGGCCAGGCTATGGCTACACCTTC.

CDR3 sequence reads: CATSLPGTATDTQYF. In nucleotides, the CDR3 is TGTGCCACCAGTCTCCCCGGGACTGCCACAGATACGCAGTATTTT. The J gene is TRBJ2-3, the V gene TRBV24-1; weak D call: TRBD2 (6 bases). The CDR3 sequence is 15 residues long. Germline V CDR1 and CDR2: KGHDR, SFDVKD. V lost 6 bases and J 2 bases, leaving 14 bases between the germline ends.

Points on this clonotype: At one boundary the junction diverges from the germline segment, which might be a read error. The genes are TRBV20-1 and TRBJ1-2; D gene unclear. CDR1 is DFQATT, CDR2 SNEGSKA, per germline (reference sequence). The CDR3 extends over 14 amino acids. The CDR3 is CSARDSFIDYGYIF. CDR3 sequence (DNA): TGCAGTGCTAGAGATTCTTTCATAGACTATGGCTACATCTTC.

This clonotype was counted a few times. The CDR3 region is CSVGTEAYYGYTF. In DNA, the CDR3 is TGCAGCGTTGGTACCGAAGCCTACTATGGCTACACCTTC. This rearrangement joins TRBV29-1 to TRBJ1-2; no definite D call. CDR3 length: 13 amino acids. V was pared by 4 bases and J by 3 bases, with 12 bases between. Germline CDR1 and CDR2: SQVTM and ANQGSEA.

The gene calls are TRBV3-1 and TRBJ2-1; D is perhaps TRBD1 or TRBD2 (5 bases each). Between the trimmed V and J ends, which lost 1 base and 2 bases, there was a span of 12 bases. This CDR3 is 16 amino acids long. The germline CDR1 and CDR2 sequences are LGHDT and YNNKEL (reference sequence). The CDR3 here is CASSQGSGTPYNEQFF. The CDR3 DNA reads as TGTGCCAGCAGCCAAGGATCCGGGACCCCCTACAATGAGCAGTTCTTC.

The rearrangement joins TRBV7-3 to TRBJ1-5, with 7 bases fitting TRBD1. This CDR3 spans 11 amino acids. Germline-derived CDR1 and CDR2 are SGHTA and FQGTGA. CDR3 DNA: TGTGAGGACAGGAGCTATCAGCCCCAGCATTTT. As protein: CEDRSYQPQHF.

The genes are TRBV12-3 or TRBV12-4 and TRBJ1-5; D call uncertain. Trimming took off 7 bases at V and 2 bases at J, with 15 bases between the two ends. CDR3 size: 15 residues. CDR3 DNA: TGTGCCAGCACCCCGTCCGGTTTGGGCAATCAGCCCCAGCATTTT. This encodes CASTPSGLGNQPQHF.

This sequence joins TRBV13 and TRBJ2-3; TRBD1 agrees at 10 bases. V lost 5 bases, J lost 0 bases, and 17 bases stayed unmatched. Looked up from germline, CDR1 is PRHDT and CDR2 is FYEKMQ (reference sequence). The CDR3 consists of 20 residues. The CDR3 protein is CASSLTAPTGTGESTDTQYF. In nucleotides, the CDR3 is TGTGCCAGCAGCCTGACAGCTCCAACCGGGACAGGGGAGAGCACAGATACGCAGTATTTT.

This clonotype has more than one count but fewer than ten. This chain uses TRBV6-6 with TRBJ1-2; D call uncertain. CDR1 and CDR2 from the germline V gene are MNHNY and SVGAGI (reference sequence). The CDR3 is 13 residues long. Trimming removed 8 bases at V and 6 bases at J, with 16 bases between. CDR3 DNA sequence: TGTGCCAGCGAAAATCGGGCCGGGAATGGCTACACCTTC. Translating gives CASENRAGNGYTF.

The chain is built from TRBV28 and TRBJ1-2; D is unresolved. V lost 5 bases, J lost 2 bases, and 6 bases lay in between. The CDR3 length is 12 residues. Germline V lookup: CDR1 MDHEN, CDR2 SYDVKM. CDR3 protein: CASSKGNYGYTF. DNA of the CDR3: TGTGCCAGCAGTAAAGGAAACTATGGCTACACCTTC.

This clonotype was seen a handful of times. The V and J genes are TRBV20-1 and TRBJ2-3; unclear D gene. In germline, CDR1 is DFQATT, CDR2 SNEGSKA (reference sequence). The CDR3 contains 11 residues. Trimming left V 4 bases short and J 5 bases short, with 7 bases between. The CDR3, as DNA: TGCAGTGCTACCCGCCAAGATACGCAGTATTTT. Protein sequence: CSATRQDTQYF.

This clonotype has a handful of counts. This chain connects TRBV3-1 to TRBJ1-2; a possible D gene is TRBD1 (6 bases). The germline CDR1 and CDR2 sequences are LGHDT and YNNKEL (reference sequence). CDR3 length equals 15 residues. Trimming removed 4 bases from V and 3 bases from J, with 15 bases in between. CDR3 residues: CASSPIQGHDYGYTF. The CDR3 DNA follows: TGTGCCAGCAGCCCAATACAGGGTCACGACTATGGCTACACCTTC.

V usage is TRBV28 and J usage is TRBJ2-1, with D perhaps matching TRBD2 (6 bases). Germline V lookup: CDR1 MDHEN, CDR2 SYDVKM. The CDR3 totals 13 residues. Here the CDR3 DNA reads TGTGCGGTGGGGGGTCGCTCCTACAATGAGCAGTTCTTC. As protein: CAVGGRSYNEQFF.

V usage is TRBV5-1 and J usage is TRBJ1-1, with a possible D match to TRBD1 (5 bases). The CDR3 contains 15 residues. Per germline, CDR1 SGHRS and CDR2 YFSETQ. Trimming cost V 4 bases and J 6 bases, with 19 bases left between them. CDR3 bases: TGCGCCAGCAGCCGTACTCAGGGATTTAACGCTGAAGCTTTCTTT. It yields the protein CASSRTQGFNAEAFF.